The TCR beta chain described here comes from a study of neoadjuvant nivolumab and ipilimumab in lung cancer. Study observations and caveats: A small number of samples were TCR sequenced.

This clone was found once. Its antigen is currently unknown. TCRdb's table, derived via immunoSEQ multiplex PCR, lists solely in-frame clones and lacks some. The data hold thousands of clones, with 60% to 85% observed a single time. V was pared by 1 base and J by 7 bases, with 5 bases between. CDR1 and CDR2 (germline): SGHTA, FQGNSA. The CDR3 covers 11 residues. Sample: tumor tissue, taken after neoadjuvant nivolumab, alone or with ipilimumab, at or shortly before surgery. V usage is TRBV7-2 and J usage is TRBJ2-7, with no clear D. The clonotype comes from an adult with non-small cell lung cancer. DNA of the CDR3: TGTGCCAGCAGCTTAGTGGGTGAGCAGTACTTC. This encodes CASSLVGEQYF.